Listed below are T cell receptor beta chains from one sample, sequenced in a study of blood T cell repertoires in COVID-19. TCRdb's table, derived via immunoSEQ multiplex PCR, lists solely in-frame clones and lacks some. The sample lists some 370,000 clones; around 92% were seen once. The sample comprised peripheral blood. The receptor set was obtained from a man aged 35-49 years with acute or convalescent COVID-19. CDR3s include the opening cysteine and the closing phenylalanine or tryptophan. Each record gives: CDR3 protein, CDR3 DNA, J gene, D gene, V gene, clone size. The D gene is left open where the match is weak. Part of the rows lack a size; the others show once, few, many or a class for expanded clones.

CASSSRTENTEAFF,TGTGCCAGCAGTTCTCGGACAGAGAACACTGAAGCTTTCTTT,TRBJ1-1,-,TRBV28,once
CASSSPGQGNSPLHF,TGCGCCAGCAGCTCCCCGGGACAGGGGAATTCACCCCTCCACTTT,TRBJ1-6,TRBD1,TRBV5-1,-
CASSARQGADTQYF,TGTGCCAGCAGCGCCAGACAGGGAGCAGATACGCAGTATTTT,TRBJ2-3,TRBD1,TRBV11-2,-
CAISETAGTGANQPQHF,TGTGCCATCAGTGAGACTGCTGGGACAGGGGCTAATCAGCCCCAGCATTTT,TRBJ1-5,TRBD1,TRBV10-3,-
CASRRQGISPLHF,TGTGCCAGCAGAAGGCAGGGTATTTCACCCCTCCACTTT,TRBJ1-6,-,TRBV2,-
CASSVWGQGAGETQYF,TGTGCCAGCAGCGTATGGGGACAGGGGGCAGGAGAGACCCAGTACTTC,TRBJ2-5,TRBD1,TRBV9,-
CSASYSKTAYEQYF,TGCAGTGCTAGTTATTCGAAGACAGCCTACGAGCAGTACTTC,TRBJ2-7,-,TRBV20-1,-
CASSQTSTGETDTQYF,TGTGCCAGCAGCCAAACATCGACAGGGGAAACAGATACGCAGTATTTT,TRBJ2-3,TRBD1,TRBV7-8,once
CASSQAGTSVTGELFF,TGTGCCAGCAGCCAAGCCGGGACTAGCGTCACCGGGGAGCTGTTTTTT,TRBJ2-2,TRBD2,TRBV4-2,once
CASRQGAREYF,TGCGCCAGCAGACAAGGAGCACGGGAGTACTTC,TRBJ2-7,-,TRBV4-1,few
CASSLWAGNYGYTF,TGTGCCAGCAGTTTATGGGCAGGAAACTATGGCTACACCTTC,TRBJ1-2,-,TRBV28,-
CASSPTSGVNEQFF,TGTGCCAGCAGCCCAACCTCGGGGGTAAATGAGCAGTTCTTC,TRBJ2-1,-,TRBV7-3,-
CASSLGSGPGNTDTQYF,TGTGCCAGCAGCTTAGGGAGCGGCCCAGGAAACACAGATACGCAGTATTTT,TRBJ2-3,-,TRBV13,-
CATQPDLNTEAFF,TGTGCCACCCAGCCGGACTTGAACACTGAAGCTTTCTTT,TRBJ1-1,-,TRBV2,many
CAWSSPTGELFF,TGTGCCTGGAGTAGCCCCACCGGGGAGCTGTTTTTT,TRBJ2-2,-,TRBV30,few
CASSSNRGSGNTIYF,TGCGCCAGCAGCTCGAACAGGGGATCTGGAAACACCATATATTTT,TRBJ1-3,TRBD1,TRBV5-1,-
CASSEWGEREATFNEQFF,TGTGCCAGCAGCGAATGGGGGGAGCGGGAGGCTACGTTCAATGAGCAGTTCTTC,TRBJ2-1,TRBD2,TRBV7-6,-
CASSLLAFQETQYF,TGTGCCAGCAGCCTGCTAGCGTTCCAAGAGACCCAGTACTTC,TRBJ2-5,-,TRBV5-6,-
CASSLPGTQYF,TGTGCCAGCAGTTTACCGGGGACTCAGTACTTC,TRBJ2-5,-,TRBV28,-
CASSSQGGNSYEQYF,TGTGCCAGCAGTTCACAGGGGGGGAACTCCTACGAGCAGTACTTC,TRBJ2-7,-,TRBV6-5,-
CASSLGQGVDSGELFF,TGTGCCAGCAGCTTAGGCCAAGGGGTTGATTCTGGGGAGCTGTTTTTT,TRBJ2-2,-,TRBV13,-
CSASRGGSSGANVLTF,TGCAGTGCTAGTCGGGGGGGCAGCTCTGGGGCCAACGTCCTGACTTTC,TRBJ2-6,TRBD2,TRBV20-1,-
CASSLAGQMIDEKLFF,TGTGCCAGCAGTTTAGCGGGACAGATGATAGATGAAAAACTGTTTTTT,TRBJ1-4,TRBD1,TRBV28,-
CASSVLRGSNTGELFF,TGTGCCAGTAGCGTCCTTCGGGGTTCGAACACCGGGGAGCTGTTTTTT,TRBJ2-2,-,TRBV19,-
CASSYSATGESYEQYF,TGTGCCAGCAGTTACTCGGCGACAGGGGAGTCCTACGAGCAGTACTTC,TRBJ2-7,TRBD1,TRBV6-5,-
CASSDWGLQHF,TGTGCCAGCAGTGATTGGGGCCTCCAGCATTTT,TRBJ1-5,-,TRBV6-1,-
CASSLGENLDNEQFF,TGTGCCAGCAGCTTAGGGGAGAACCTCGACAATGAGCAGTTCTTC,TRBJ2-1,-,TRBV7-9,-
CASIRGSWNIQYF,TGTGCCAGCATCCGGGGTTCGTGGAACATTCAGTACTTC,TRBJ2-4,-,TRBV9,-
CAWSWAGQGASSPLHF,TGTGCCTGGAGTTGGGCAGGGCAGGGGGCGAGTTCACCCCTCCACTTT,TRBJ1-6,TRBD1,TRBV30,-
CAISGGGQGFYEQYF,TGTGCCATCAGTGGGGGTGGGCAGGGGTTTTACGAGCAGTACTTC,TRBJ2-7,-,TRBV10-3,-
CASSQAPRLAAYNEQFF,TGCGCCAGCAGCCAAGCGCCCCGGCTAGCGGCCTACAATGAGCAGTTCTTC,TRBJ2-1,TRBD2,TRBV4-3,-
CASSLGTGYTQPQHF,TGTGCCAGCAGTTTGGGGACAGGGTACACTCAGCCCCAGCATTTT,TRBJ1-5,TRBD1,TRBV28,-
CASSVLILHRGYTF,TGTGCCAGCAGTGTCCTCATACTCCACCGCGGCTACACCTTC,TRBJ1-2,-,TRBV2,-